The TCR beta chain described here comes from a study of T cell changes during pregnancy in multiple sclerosis. Clones were read by immunoSEQ multiplex PCR, and TCRdb kept only the in-frame ones, dropping some. The data contain about 110,000 clones, about 90% of them singletons. Trimming at V came to 2 bases and at J to 3 bases, leaving 6 bases not matched to a gene. In germline, CDR1 is KGHSH, CDR2 LQKENI. This CDR3 is 16 amino acids long. This specimen consisted of peripheral blood, obtained before pregnancy. The rearrangement uses TRBV18 and TRBJ2-3, with 9 nucleotides matching TRBD1. This clonotype was sampled from a female donor with multiple sclerosis, enrolled in a pregnancy study. The CDR3 coding sequence is TGTGCCAGCTCACCAGGCACAGGGGGCTTGACAGATACGCAGTATTTT. Its protein is CASSPGTGGLTDTQYF. The variable domain in full, completed from reference TRBV18 and TRBJ2-3, reads NAGVMQNPRHLVRRRGQEARLRCSPMKGHSHVYWYRQLPEEGLKFMVYLQKENIIDESGMPKERFSAEFPKEGPSILRIQQVVRGDSAAYFCASSPGTGGLTDTQYFGPGTRLTVL.